The 6 T cell receptor beta chains listed next were all sequenced from one sample in a study of spatial heterogeneity in lung cancer. Antigen specificity for these receptors is unknown. TCRdb itself ran the 5' RACE reads through MiXCR, one entry per CDR3 protein. The top ten hold around 4.2% of the sample, which has several thousand distinct CDR3 sequences, under 8.5% seen once. Study-wide results and caveats: One measure, the expanded intratumoral alpha and beta TCR count, tracked tumor mutation counts.

The time point here: sample taken at primary tumor resection. Sample: lung tumor tissue, taken at surgery. The receptors derive from a male donor with early-stage non-small cell lung cancer.

This clonotype has only one observation. Because this beta chain is a stray read in a library intended to capture alpha chains, its abundance should not be given much weight. The J gene is TRBJ2-7, the V gene TRBV2, with TRBD2 identical over 9 bases. The CDR3 loop spans 15 amino acids. The junction had 6 bases not matched to a gene; V was cut back by 6 bases and J by 0 bases. CDR1 and CDR2 from the germline V gene are SNHLY and FYNNEI. In nucleotides, the CDR3 is TGTGCCAGCAGACCCCATAGCGGGAGCTCCTACGAGCAGTACTTC. Protein sequence: CASRPHSGSSYEQYF.

Within the sample, this clonotype is medium-sized. The library was designed around alpha chains, so this beta chain is a stray read whose abundance carries little weight. V and J are TRBV5-4 and TRBJ2-7; D possibly uses TRBD1 or TRBD2 (5 bases each). Germline V gene data show CDR1 as SGHNT and CDR2 as YYREEE (reference sequence). CDR3 length: 14 residues. V lost 1 base and J 5 bases, leaving 13 bases between the germline ends. Here the CDR3 reads CASSLWQGSDEQYF. The CDR3 DNA sequence: TGTGCCAGCAGCTTGTGGCAGGGTAGCGACGAGCAGTACTTC.

This clonotype occurred many times. This beta chain was picked up by a library intended for alpha chains and is off target, so its count carries little meaning. The chain uses TRBV20-1 and TRBJ1-2; D is unclear. Germline lookup yields CDR1 DFQATT and CDR2 SNEGSKA (reference sequence). V was pared by 6 bases and J by 4 bases, with 12 bases between. CDR3 length equals 12 residues. The CDR3: CSAPPELYGYTF. DNA of the CDR3: TGCAGTGCCCCTCCGGAGCTCTATGGCTACACCTTC.

This clonotype appeared many times. This beta chain turned up in a library designed for alpha chains; as an off-target read, its abundance says little. The chain carries TRBV29-1 and TRBJ1-5, with D unclear. Germline V gene lookup returns CDR1 SQVTM and CDR2 ANQGSEA. V was clipped by 2 bases and J by 6 bases, with 11 bases between them. The CDR3 is 13 amino acids. DNA for the CDR3: TGCAGCGTTGAAATAACCGCTGGTCAGCCCCAGCATTTT. Residues: CSVEITAGQPQHF.

This clonotype counts as medium-sized. Little can be read into the size of this beta chain, an off-target read in a library designed for alpha chains. The rearrangement joins TRBV19 to TRBJ2-5, with TRBD2 identical over 8 bases. This CDR3 comprises 13 residues. Germline-derived CDR1 and CDR2 are LNHDA and SQIVND (reference sequence). Losses at the gene ends were 5 bases for V and 4 bases for J; bases not matched to a gene: 3. DNA for the CDR3: TGTGCCAGTAGTGCACGGGGGGGAGAGACCCAGTACTTC. It codes for CASSARGGETQYF.

In its sample, this clonotype ranks as medium-sized (0.01 to 0.1%). This beta chain came through as a stray read in a library set up for alpha chains, and its size says little. The chain recombines TRBV7-2 with TRBJ1-4; D is uncertain. This CDR3 is built from 13 residues. Germline CDR1 is SGHTA and CDR2 is FQGNSA. V was cut by 0 bases and J by 5 bases, with 4 bases left in between. This CDR3 reads CASSLASNEKLFF. CDR3 nucleotides: TGTGCCAGCAGCTTAGCCAGCAATGAAAAACTGTTTTTT.